The T cell receptor beta chain under discussion was sequenced for a study of Ad26.COV2.S vaccination and SARS-CoV-2 variants. In the study overall: The vaccine Ad26.COV2.S was put into the muscle once, or twice with 56 days between. General study findings and limits: TCR breadth and depth analyses may have underestimated total T cell responses. Once vaccination had occurred, spike-specific CD8+ and CD4+ T cell responses reportedly showed substantial breadth.

This clone has more than one count but fewer than ten. Antigen specificity is unknown. The CDR3 sequence is 13 residues long. The ends were cut back, 4 bases at V and 7 bases at J, with 8 bases in the middle. From germline, CDR1 is ENHRY and CDR2 SYGVKD. The treatment here: 19 received Ad26.COV2.S at low or high dose, single or two shots; several received placebo; per-sample allocation not given. All samples were drawn on day 63, counting from the first vaccine or placebo injection. Measured with immunoSEQ multiplex PCR; TCRdb has only the in-frame clones, and not every one. The sample has some 390,000 clones, approximately 90% seen once.

The receptor was derived from a person aged 18-65 years who received the Ad26.COV2.S COVID-19 vaccine or a placebo. Material: peripheral blood, obtained in a trial of Ad26.COV2.S vaccine versus placebo. This chain uses TRBV10-3 with TRBJ1-6, with D perhaps matching TRBD1 (6 bases). CDR3 in amino acids: CAISGQENSPLHF. The CDR3 DNA is TGTGCCATCAGTGGACAGGAGAATTCACCCCTCCACTTT.